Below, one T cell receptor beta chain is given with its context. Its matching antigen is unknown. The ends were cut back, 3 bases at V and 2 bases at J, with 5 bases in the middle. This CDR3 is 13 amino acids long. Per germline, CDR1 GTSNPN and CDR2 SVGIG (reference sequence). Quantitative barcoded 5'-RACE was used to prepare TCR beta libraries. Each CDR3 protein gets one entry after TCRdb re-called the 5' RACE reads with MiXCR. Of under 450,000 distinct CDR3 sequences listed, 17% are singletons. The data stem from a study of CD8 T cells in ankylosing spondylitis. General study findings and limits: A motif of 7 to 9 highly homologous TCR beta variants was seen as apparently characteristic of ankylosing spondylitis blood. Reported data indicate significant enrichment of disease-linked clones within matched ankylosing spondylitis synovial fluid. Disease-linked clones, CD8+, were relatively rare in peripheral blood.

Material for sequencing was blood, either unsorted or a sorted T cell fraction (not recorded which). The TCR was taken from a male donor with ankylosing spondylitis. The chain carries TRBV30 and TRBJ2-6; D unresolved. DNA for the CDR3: TGTGCCTGGAGGGTGGCTGGGGCCAACGTCCTGACTTTC. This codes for CAWRVAGANVLTF.